Below, 27 T cell receptor beta chains from the same sample are listed, as sequenced in a study of control samples from healthy donors and cancer patients. The data were produced by immunoSEQ multiplex PCR, yet TCRdb's version contains in-frame clones alone and is incomplete. The data show about 180,000 clones, with around 89% seen just once and around 1.4% held by the top ten. Sequences were obtained from blood. These receptors were obtained from a woman aged 45-65 years in good health.

The rearrangement links TRBV5-6 to TRBJ2-1; weak D call: TRBD2 (6 bases). The CDR3 is 11 amino acids. V lost 7 bases and J lost 7, with 9 bases in between. The germline gives CDR1 SGHDT, CDR2 YYEEEE. CDR3 nucleotides: TGTGCCAGCGGGAGGAGGAATGAGCAGTTCTTC. Its protein is CASGRRNEQFF.

This clone was detected only once. The chain couples TRBV4-1 to TRBJ1-6, with D uncertain. V was shortened by 0 bases and J by 0 bases, with 9 bases between the two germline ends. Germline CDR1 and CDR2: MGHRA and YSYEKL. The CDR3 loop spans 17 amino acids. The CDR3 DNA follows: TGCGCCAGCAGCCAAGAATTACTGAGCTCCTATAATTCACCCCTCCACTTT. It specifies CASSQELLSSYNSPLHF.

The gene calls are TRBV7-3 and TRBJ1-1; D is unclear. Per the germline V gene, CDR1 is SGHTA and CDR2 is FQGTGA. Trimming took 3 bases from V and 8 from J, leaving 13 bases between them. The CDR3 extends over 13 amino acids. The CDR3 loop is CASSLEVRTEAFF. The CDR3 coding sequence is TGTGCCAGCAGCTTGGAGGTTAGGACCGAAGCTTTCTTT.

Written as DNA, the CDR3 is TGTGCCTGGAGTCCCCTGGAGACCCAGTACTTC. Amino acid sequence: CAWSPLETQYF. The J gene is TRBJ2-5, the V gene TRBV30; unclear D gene. Trimming pared 2 bases from V and 5 bases from J, leaving 6 bases between. The CDR3 loop spans 11 amino acids. Per germline, CDR1 GTSNPN and CDR2 SVGIG (reference sequence).

This chain links TRBV18 with TRBJ1-1, with D tentatively TRBD1 (5 bases). Germline CDR1 reads KGHSH; CDR2 reads LQKENI. The CDR3 has 12 residues. Deletions cut 5 bases from V and 7 bases from J, with 11 bases between. DNA for the CDR3: TGTGCCAGCTCAACCGCTGGGGGTGAAGCTTTCTTT. Encoded protein: CASSTAGGEAFF.

In the case of this clone: The identical CDR3 is also encoded by other nucleotide sequences in the sample. The rearrangement joins TRBV18 to TRBJ1-1; D ambiguous. Per germline, CDR1 KGHSH and CDR2 LQKENI. The CDR3 is 14 residues long. V dropped 3 bases and J dropped 0 bases, with 8 bases sitting between them. The CDR3 region has the DNA TGTGCCAGCTCACCTCAACAGATGAACACTGAAGCTTTCTTT. It specifies CASSPQQMNTEAFF.

The chain is built from TRBV24-1 and TRBJ2-3, with TRBD2 matching over 7 bases. V lost 2 bases to trimming and J lost 4 bases; unmatched junction nucleotides: 11. This CDR3 region has 17 residues. Per the germline V gene, CDR1 is KGHDR and CDR2 is SFDVKD. The CDR3 region is CATSDWGRLRGADTQYF. CDR3 DNA: TGTGCCACCAGTGATTGGGGACGTCTCCGGGGGGCAGATACGCAGTATTTT.

This chain joins TRBV7-8 and TRBJ1-2; 8 bases are a match to TRBD1. Germline CDR1 reads SGHVS; CDR2 reads FQNEAQ. There are 14 residues in the CDR3. V shed 5 bases and J 3 bases; nucleotides not matched to a gene: 5. The CDR3 reads CASSPQGVDYGYTF. CDR3 nucleotides: TGTGCCAGCAGCCCACAGGGGGTGGACTATGGCTACACCTTC.

V usage is TRBV6-6 and J usage is TRBJ2-3; no clear D. Germline V gene lookup returns CDR1 MNHNY and CDR2 SVGAGI (reference sequence). The CDR3 is 15 residues long. V was clipped by 4 bases and J by 1 base, with 12 bases between them. CDR3 in amino acids: CASSSPILRTDTQYF. The CDR3 DNA sequence: TGTGCCAGCAGTTCACCCATATTACGCACAGATACGCAGTATTTT.

The chain employs TRBV3-1 (or the pseudogene TRBV3-2) and TRBJ2-3; D may be TRBD2 (5 bases). In germline, CDR1 is LGHDT, CDR2 YNNKEL (reference sequence). V lost 2 bases and J 3 bases, leaving 18 bases between the germline ends. The CDR3 has 17 residues. The CDR3 DNA is TGTGCCAGCAGCCAAACGAGGGAGCACCCCCTGACAGATACGCAGTATTTT. As protein: CASSQTREHPLTDTQYF.

The chain couples TRBV28 to TRBJ2-3; TRBD1 is a possible D gene (5 bases). V lost 4 bases and J 9 bases, leaving 11 bases between the germline ends. Looked up from germline, CDR1 is MDHEN and CDR2 is SYDVKM. The CDR3 contains 12 residues. The DNA for the CDR3 is TGTGCCAGCAGTTCACAAGGGGAAACGCAGTATTTT. Its protein product is CASSSQGETQYF.

This clone was detected once. The gene calls are TRBV15 and TRBJ1-6; D remains unclear. CDR3 size: 13 residues. Germline values: CDR1 LNHNV, CDR2 YYDKDF (reference sequence). Trimming shortened V by 0 bases and J by 8 bases, and 5 bases separated the two germline ends. The CDR3 bases are TGTGCCACCAGCAGAGATATGGATTCACCCCTCCACTTT. This codes for CATSRDMDSPLHF. The full variable domain, its missing parts supplied by reference TRBV15 and TRBJ1-6, is DAMVIQNPRYQVTQFGKPVTLSCSQTLNHNVMYWYQQKSSQAPKLLFHYYDKDFNNEADTPDNFQSRRPNTSFCFLDIRSPGLGDTAMYLCATSRDMDSPLHFGNGTRLTVT.

Only one count was recorded for this clone. J is TRBJ1-5 and V is TRBV5-6; D gene ambiguous. CDR3 length: 14 amino acids. The germline V and J ends were trimmed by 5 bases and 0 bases, with 9 bases remaining between them. Per the germline V gene, CDR1 is SGHDT and CDR2 is YYEEEE. CDR3 in amino acids: CASSGSASNQPQHF. Written as DNA, the CDR3 is TGTGCCAGCAGTGGGTCAGCTAGCAATCAGCCCCAGCATTTT.

The rearrangement joins TRBV19 to TRBJ2-7, with 9 bases matching TRBD1. The CDR3 has 17 residues. V shed 4 bases, J shed 4 bases, and the junction held 14 bases outside the gene matches. From germline, CDR1 is LNHDA and CDR2 SQIVND (reference sequence). In nucleotides, the CDR3 is TGTGCCAGTAGTAGCCCCCCCGGGACAGGGTTAACATACGAGCAGTACTTC. Encoded protein: CASSSPPGTGLTYEQYF.

The chain carries TRBV7-2 and TRBJ2-1; TRBD2 matches 11 bases. The CDR3 extends over 15 amino acids. V shed 5 bases, J shed 3 bases, and the junction held 3 bases outside the gene matches. The germline CDR1 and CDR2 sequences are SGHTA and FQGNSA. The CDR3 DNA reads as TGTGCCAGCAGCGGGACTAGCGGAGACTACAATGAGCAGTTCTTC. Translation: CASSGTSGDYNEQFF. Using reference TRBV7-2 and TRBJ2-1 for the parts outside the CDR3, the full variable domain is GAGVSQSPSNKVTEKGKDVELRCDPISGHTALYWYRQSLGQGLEFLIYFQGNSAPDKSGLPSDRFSAERTGGSVSTLTIQRTQQEDSAVYLCASSGTSGDYNEQFFGPGTRLTVL.

There are a few counts of this clone. The chain is built from TRBV6-5 and TRBJ1-1, with D uncertain. V was trimmed by 7 bases and J by 5 bases, leaving 20 bases between them. The CDR3 consists of 15 residues. CDR1 and CDR2 from the germline V gene are MNHEY and SVGAGI. The CDR3 region is CASKNGRRDGTEAFF. The DNA of the CDR3 is TGTGCCAGCAAAAATGGGCGTCGGGATGGAACTGAAGCTTTCTTT.

The chain links TRBV5-1 to TRBJ2-5, with TRBD1 matching over 8 bases. V shed 7 bases and J 5 bases; nucleotides not matched to a gene: 7. The CDR3 is made up of 13 amino acids. Germline assignment: CDR1 SGHRS and CDR2 YFSETQ. CDR3 region: CASRQGAQETQYF. The DNA for the CDR3 is TGCGCCAGCCGGCAGGGGGCTCAGGAGACCCAGTACTTC.

The J gene is TRBJ2-3, the V gene TRBV19; TRBD2 agrees at 8 bases. The germline V gene has CDR1 LNHDA and CDR2 SQIVND (reference sequence). The CDR3 sequence is 15 residues long. J gave up 4 bases and V 5 bases, and 8 bases lay outside the gene matches. The CDR3, as DNA: TGTGCCAGTAGTGAGCTAGCGGGCCCCGCAGATACGCAGTATTTT. Translating gives CASSELAGPADTQYF.

The chain carries TRBV30 and TRBJ2-5; D perhaps matches TRBD2 (6 bases). The V end lost 2 bases, the J end lost 7 bases, and 14 bases lay between the germline ends. Germline CDR1 reads GTSNPN; CDR2 reads SVGIG (reference sequence). This CDR3 contains 13 residues. CDR3 DNA: TGTGCCTGGAGTATGGGGGGAGGCGGGACCCAGTACTTC. This gives the protein CAWSMGGGGTQYF.

V and J are TRBV2 and TRBJ2-3; D uncertain. Trimming removed 0 bases at V and 7 bases at J, with 14 bases between. The CDR3 is 15 amino acids. Germline assignment: CDR1 SNHLY and CDR2 FYNNEI. The CDR3 is CASSEAASSANTQYF. The CDR3, as DNA: TGTGCCAGCAGTGAAGCTGCTTCATCGGCGAATACGCAGTATTTT.

V and J are TRBV6-2 or TRBV6-3 and TRBJ2-5, with 7 bases that match TRBD1. This CDR3 has 14 amino acids. CDR1 and CDR2 (germline): MNHEY, SVGEGT. The ends lost 2 bases at V and 5 bases at J; junction bases unmatched: 5. The CDR3 protein is CASSYQTGMETQYF. Here the CDR3 DNA reads TGTGCCAGCAGTTACCAGACAGGGATGGAGACCCAGTACTTC.

This clone turned up a few times. The chain couples TRBV4-1 to TRBJ2-7; 8 bases agree with TRBD1. This CDR3 spans 13 amino acids. Germline loops: CDR1 MGHRA, CDR2 YSYEKL. V was clipped by 4 bases and J by 3 bases; unmatched bases: 2. CDR3 amino acids: CASSRGQGYEQYF. In DNA, the CDR3 is TGCGCCAGCAGCCGCGGACAGGGCTACGAGCAGTACTTC.

V and J are TRBV7-6 and TRBJ2-7; no clear D gene. The length of the CDR3 is 14 residues. Deletions cut 1 base from V and 2 bases from J, with 9 bases between. The germline gives CDR1 SGHVS, CDR2 FNYEAQ. The CDR3 coding sequence is TGTGCCAGCAGCTTAGAGTACACAACCTACGAGCAGTACTTC. As protein: CASSLEYTTYEQYF.

The rearrangement uses TRBV4-1 and TRBJ2-5, with D possibly being TRBD2 (5 bases). In germline, CDR1 is MGHRA, CDR2 YSYEKL. The CDR3 runs 17 residues. V lost 1 base, J lost 4 bases, and 19 bases lay in between. The CDR3, as DNA: TGCGCCAGCAGCCAAGCAAGGCGGAACGGTGAGGGAGAGACCCAGTACTTC. Its translation: CASSQARRNGEGETQYF.

The rearrangement joins TRBV29-1 to TRBJ2-5, with 8 bases that match TRBD2. From germline, CDR1 is SQVTM and CDR2 ANQGSEA. The J segment lost 9 bases and the V segment lost 3 bases, leaving 6 bases of the junction unmatched. There are 12 residues in the CDR3. CDR3 nucleotides: TGCAGCGTTGAGACTCCGGGGGGGTCCCAGTACTTC. Amino acid sequence: CSVETPGGSQYF.

This chain uses TRBV4-1 with TRBJ2-1; D uncertain. This CDR3 has 13 residues. The germline V gene has CDR1 MGHRA and CDR2 YSYEKL. The V end was cut by 0 bases, the J end by 8 bases, with 8 bases between. CDR3 DNA: TGCGCCAGCAGCCAAGATCCCAAAGATGAGCAGTTCTTC. This translates into CASSQDPKDEQFF.

The table lists this clone with a count of one. V usage is TRBV5-1 and J usage is TRBJ2-2; TRBD1 or TRBD2 may be the D gene (6 bases each). V lost 2 bases, J lost 5 bases, and 16 bases lay in between. CDR3 length: 16 amino acids. In germline, CDR1 is SGHRS, CDR2 YFSETQ. The CDR3 bases are TGCGCCAGCAGCTTACCCCGGGGGCTATCTACCGGGGAGCTGTTTTTT. Translated, it gives CASSLPRGLSTGELFF.